Listed below are T cell receptor beta chains from one sample, sequenced in a study of blood T cell repertoires in COVID-19. Here immunoSEQ multiplex PCR was the method, and the copy in TCRdb shows in-frame clones only, minus some. The repertoire consists of about 63,000 clones, with about 81% occurring once and the leading ten covering 25% to 40%. Material: peripheral blood. Every receptor here comes from a man in his 60s with COVID-19, enrolled during active disease. Each CDR3 is given with its conserved first and last residue. The order of the fields is J gene, D gene, clone size, V gene, CDR3 protein, CDR3 DNA. A D gene is named only where the DNA matches it firmly. Size values are once, few and many counts, or a class for expanded clones, and some rows have none.

TRBJ2-7 - once TRBV5-1 CASSFGQTTYEQYF TGCGCCAGCAGCTTTGGGCAAACCACCTACGAGCAGTACTTC
TRBJ2-7 - - TRBV6-2/TRBV6-3 CASSRRERSYEQYF TGTGCCAGCAGCCGACGGGAGAGGTCCTACGAGCAGTACTTC
TRBJ1-3 - once TRBV3-1/TRBV3-2 CASSQGQALRGNTIYF TGTGCCAGCAGCCAAGGGCAGGCCCTACGTGGGAACACCATATATTTT
TRBJ1-5 TRBD1 - TRBV9 CASINTGQGPYSNQPQHF TGTGCCAGCATCAATACGGGACAGGGGCCTTATAGCAATCAGCCCCAGCATTTT
TRBJ1-4 TRBD1 - TRBV6-2/TRBV6-3 CASSQLHSLTGYDEKLFF TGTGCCAGCAGTCAGTTACATTCCTTGACAGGGTACGATGAAAAACTGTTTTTT
TRBJ1-1 - - TRBV12-5 CASAPGGVGNTEAFF TGTGCTAGTGCTCCGGGGGGTGTAGGGAACACTGAAGCTTTCTTT
TRBJ2-1 - - TRBV7-2 CASTWTRADEQFF TGTGCCAGCACCTGGACGAGGGCGGATGAGCAGTTCTTC
TRBJ2-3 - - TRBV19 CASSIGQLDTQYF TGTGCCAGTAGTATAGGGCAATTGGATACGCAGTATTTT
TRBJ2-1 - once TRBV7-9 CASSLAGAPINEQFF TGTGCCAGCAGCTTAGCGGGGGCTCCGATCAATGAGCAGTTCTTC
TRBJ1-1 - once TRBV2 CASSETGTRAEAFF TGTGCCAGCAGTGAAACAGGGACACGCGCTGAAGCTTTCTTT
TRBJ2-1 - - TRBV5-1 CASSLVVSGNNEQFF TGCGCCAGCAGCTTGGTAGTTAGCGGAAACAATGAGCAGTTCTTC
TRBJ2-5 - - TRBV9 CASSAPPDVRGQTQYF TGTGCCAGCAGCGCCCCCCCGGACGTTAGGGGTCAGACCCAGTACTTC
TRBJ1-1 TRBD1 - TRBV7-2 CASSIRTGSTEAFF TGTGCCAGCAGCATCCGGACAGGGAGTACTGAAGCTTTCTTT
TRBJ2-2 TRBD2 - TRBV4-2 CASSQTGVREGAGELFF TGTGCCAGCAGCCAGACCGGTGTCAGGGAGGGCGCCGGGGAGCTGTTTTTT
TRBJ1-5 - - TRBV6-2/TRBV6-3 CASSYGGNQPQHF TGTGCCAGCAGTTATGGGGGCAACCAGCCCCAGCATTTT
TRBJ2-3 TRBD1 - TRBV5-4 CASSQGDREDTQYF TGTGCCAGCAGCCAAGGGGACAGGGAAGATACGCAGTATTTT
TRBJ2-3 TRBD2 - TRBV10-3 CAISESLAGGDTQYF TGTGCCATCAGTGAGTCCTTAGCGGGAGGGGATACGCAGTATTTT
TRBJ2-7 - - TRBV20-1 CSASQGNEQYF TGCAGTGCTTCGCAGGGTAACGAGCAGTACTTC
TRBJ1-1 - - TRBV12-3/TRBV12-4 CASSYGNTEAFF TGTGCCAGCAGTTACGGGAACACTGAAGCTTTCTTT
TRBJ1-1 - few TRBV4-1 CASSQEGVSAPGAFF TGCGCCAGCAGCCAAGAGGGCGTCTCAGCCCCAGGAGCTTTCTTT
TRBJ1-2 - - TRBV6-5 CASSSDSLNYGYTF TGTGCCAGCAGTTCGGACAGCTTAAACTATGGCTACACCTTC
TRBJ2-7 - - TRBV6-5 CASSLQGGEQYF TGTGCCAGCAGTCTACAGGGCGGCGAGCAGTACTTC
TRBJ2-3 - - TRBV3-1/TRBV3-2 CASSRTGGANTDTQYF TGTGCCAGCAGCCGAACGGGCGGGGCTAACACAGATACGCAGTATTTT
TRBJ2-1 TRBD2 - TRBV19 CASRIRLAGGSAYNEQFF TGTGCCAGTAGAATCCGACTAGCGGGAGGTTCTGCCTACAATGAGCAGTTCTTC
TRBJ1-5 - once TRBV27 CASSLSGVDQPQHF TGTGCCAGCAGTTTATCAGGGGTGGATCAGCCCCAGCATTTT
TRBJ2-5 TRBD2 - TRBV7-2 CASSLERGGTQYF TGTGCCAGCAGCTTAGAACGGGGGGGGACCCAGTACTTC
TRBJ1-4 TRBD1 - TRBV25-1 CASRKTGGNEKLFF TGTGCCAGCAGGAAGACAGGGGGGAATGAAAAACTGTTTTTT
TRBJ2-4 TRBD1 once TRBV2 CASRGQGLAKNIQYF TGTGCCAGCAGGGGACAGGGCCTGGCCAAAAACATTCAGTACTTC
TRBJ1-1 - - TRBV27 CASSLLGSLNTEAFF TGTGCCAGCAGTTTATTGGGCAGCTTGAACACTGAAGCTTTCTTT
TRBJ1-2 TRBD1 - TRBV6-5 CASMGQGRAGGYTF TGTGCCAGCATGGGACAGGGACGTGCTGGTGGCTACACCTTC
TRBJ1-1 - - TRBV14 CASSHNRLRDTEAFF TGTGCCAGCAGCCATAACAGGTTACGGGACACTGAAGCTTTCTTT
TRBJ2-7 TRBD2 - TRBV11-2 CASSFAGETYEQYF TGTGCCAGCAGCTTTGCGGGGGAAACCTACGAGCAGTACTTC
TRBJ1-1 - - TRBV7-3 CASSLTGQTEAFF TGTGCCAGCAGCTTAACAGGACAGACTGAAGCTTTCTTT
TRBJ2-2 TRBD2 - TRBV27 CAPSGKNTGELFF TGTGCCCCTAGCGGGAAAAACACCGGGGAGCTGTTTTTT
TRBJ2-5 TRBD2 - TRBV7-2 CASRPPGLAGGKETQYF TGTGCCAGCAGACCCCCGGGACTAGCGGGAGGGAAAGAGACCCAGTACTTC
TRBJ2-1 TRBD2 - TRBV3-1/TRBV3-2 CASSQQLAGYNEQFF TGTGCCAGCAGTCAACAACTAGCGGGGTACAATGAGCAGTTCTTC
TRBJ1-2 - - TRBV19 CASSALDTGYGYTF TGTGCCAGTAGTGCTCTTGACACAGGCTATGGCTACACCTTC
TRBJ2-7 - once TRBV7-9 CASSFGGSEQYF TGTGCCAGCAGCTTCGGGGGAAGCGAGCAGTACTTC
TRBJ2-5 TRBD2 - TRBV3-1/TRBV3-2 CASSQPTSGGETQYF TGTGCCAGCAGCCAGCCTACTAGCGGGGGAGAGACCCAGTACTTC
TRBJ1-5 - - TRBV6-2/TRBV6-3 CASSYLTGARPQHF TGTGCCAGCAGTTACTTGACGGGTGCACGGCCCCAGCATTTT
TRBJ2-3 - - TRBV6-5 CATARGATDTQYF TGTGCCACCGCACGCGGGGCCACAGATACGCAGTATTTT
TRBJ2-6 TRBD1 - TRBV2 CASRTGGVSGANVLTF TGTGCCAGCAGGACAGGGGGAGTTTCTGGGGCCAACGTCCTGACTTTC
TRBJ2-2 TRBD1 few TRBV2 CASRPPGQTNTGELFF TGTGCCAGCAGACCTCCGGGACAGACGAACACCGGGGAGCTGTTTTTT
TRBJ2-3 TRBD2 - TRBV11-2 CASSLVAGEYTDTQYF TGTGCCAGCAGCTTAGTTGCGGGGGAGTACACAGATACGCAGTATTTT
TRBJ1-3 TRBD1 few TRBV9 CASSAYPTGLSNTIYF TGTGCCAGCAGCGCCTACCCGACAGGGCTTTCGAACACCATATATTTT
TRBJ1-1 TRBD1 - TRBV5-1 CASSLRPRGEGEWAFF TGCGCCAGCAGCTTACGCCCCAGGGGGGAAGGAGAGTGGGCTTTCTTT
TRBJ2-1 - - TRBV5-6 CASSLPGTGTYNEQFF TGTGCCAGCAGCTTACCAGGGACGGGGACATACAATGAGCAGTTCTTC
TRBJ1-2 TRBD1 - TRBV19 CASSIDLGRGRRSDGYTF TGTGCCAGTAGTATAGATCTGGGCAGGGGGCGGAGGTCGGATGGCTACACCTTC
TRBJ2-1 TRBD1 few TRBV5-4 CASSRNTGGNEQFF TGTGCCAGCAGCCGCAACACAGGGGGAAATGAGCAGTTCTTC
TRBJ2-1 TRBD2 - TRBV5-4 CASRPTSSGGYNEQFF TGTGCCAGCAGGCCAACCTCTAGCGGGGGTTACAATGAGCAGTTCTTC